This T cell receptor beta chain was profiled in a study of cytomegalovirus exposure and HLA in healthy donors. Germline V gene lookup returns CDR1 MNHNS and CDR2 SASEGT. The J segment lost 0 bases and the V segment lost 6 bases, leaving 7 bases of the junction unmatched. The CDR3 totals 15 residues. Primers: 60 Vbeta forward and 13 Jbeta reverse. Repertoires were generated with immunoSEQ multiplex PCR, while TCRdb's copy carries only in-frame clones and drops some. Of about 210,000 clones in the sample, about nine tenths were seen once. The V and J genes are TRBV6-1 and TRBJ2-7; 8 bases agree with TRBD1. The TCR originated in a boy between 2 and 10 years old in good health and CMV-seronegative. The sequenced material came from PBMCs. The DNA of the CDR3 is TGTGCCAGCAGCGGACGACAGGGGAGCTCCTACGAGCAGTACTTC. Protein: CASSGRQGSSYEQYF.